What follows describes a single T cell receptor beta chain. Its antigen remains unknown. These data come from a study of shared clonotypes between healthy human individuals. As for the study in general: Each donor contributed plates that comprised three CD4 naive, three CD4 memory, two CD8 naive and one CD8 memory. Study results and limitations: Compared with memory subsets, naive subsets generally had larger estimated richness.

When replicate PCRs were run on sorted subsets, they used 200 ng DNA, about 30,000 T cell genomes. Generated by immunoSEQ multiplex PCR, the TCRdb table keeps only in-frame clones and is missing some. The sample carries hundreds of thousands of clones, approximately 75% recorded once. Trimming cost V 6 bases and J 7 bases, with 27 bases left between them. Germline CDR1 is SNHLY and CDR2 is FYNNEI. The CDR3 extends over 17 amino acids. Into CD45RA+ naive and CD45RA-negative memory subsets, the CD4+ cells were split. Sequencing was done on a sample of memory CD4+ T cells sorted from blood. Noted subset: CD45RA-negative fraction. The chain employs TRBV2 and TRBJ1-2, with D perhaps TRBD1 (6 bases). The sequence was obtained from a woman between 25 and 40 years old in good health. The CDR3: CASSRDRRGTSFSGYTF. In nucleotides, the CDR3 is TGTGCCAGCAGCCGCGACAGGCGAGGGACATCTTTCTCTGGCTACACCTTC.